This T cell receptor beta chain was recovered during a study of blood T cell repertoires in COVID-19. The CDR3 is made up of 17 amino acids. With 3 bases removed from V and 6 bases from J, the gap between germline ends came to 23 bases. CDR1 is LNHDA, CDR2 SQIVND, per germline (reference sequence). The method was immunoSEQ multiplex PCR; TCRdb's version includes in-frame clones alone and lacks a portion of them. The data show under 300,000 clones, around 87% seen once. Participants had their cohort set by participant-reported clinical history. Recovered status applied to Cohort 3 donors who had two consecutive negative PCRs. It also applied to those with clearance or with symptom resolution.

This TCR was sampled from a woman younger than 35 who had recovered from COVID-19. The sequenced sample was PBMCs or T cells enriched from blood (not recorded which). This rearrangement joins TRBV19 to TRBJ1-1; a weak D match, TRBD1 (6 bases). The CDR3 region is CASSIPSRQVLSPEAFF. For the CDR3, the DNA is TGTGCCAGTAGTATCCCCTCTCGACAGGTTCTTTCCCCTGAAGCTTTCTTT.